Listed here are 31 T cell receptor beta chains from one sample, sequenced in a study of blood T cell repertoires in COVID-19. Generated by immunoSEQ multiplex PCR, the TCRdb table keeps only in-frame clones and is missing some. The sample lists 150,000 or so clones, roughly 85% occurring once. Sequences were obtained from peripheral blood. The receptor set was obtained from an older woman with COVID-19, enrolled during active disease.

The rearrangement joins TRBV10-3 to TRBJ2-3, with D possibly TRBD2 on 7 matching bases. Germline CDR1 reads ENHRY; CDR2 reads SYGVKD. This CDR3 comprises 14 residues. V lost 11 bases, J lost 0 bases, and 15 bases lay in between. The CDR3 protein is CAALGGLSTDTQYF. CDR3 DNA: TGTGCCGCCCTCGGGGGGCTTAGCACAGATACGCAGTATTTT.

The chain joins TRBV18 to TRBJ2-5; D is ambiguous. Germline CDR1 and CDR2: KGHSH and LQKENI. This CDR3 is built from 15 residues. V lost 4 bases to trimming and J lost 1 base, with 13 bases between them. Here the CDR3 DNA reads TGTGCCAGCTCACTTCTCCCGTCTACCCAAGAGACCCAGTACTTC. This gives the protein CASSLLPSTQETQYF. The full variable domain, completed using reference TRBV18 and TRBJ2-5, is NAGVMQNPRHLVRRRGQEARLRCSPMKGHSHVYWYRQLPEEGLKFMVYLQKENIIDESGMPKERFSAEFPKEGPSILRIQQVVRGDSAAYFCASSLLPSTQETQYFGPGTRLLVL.

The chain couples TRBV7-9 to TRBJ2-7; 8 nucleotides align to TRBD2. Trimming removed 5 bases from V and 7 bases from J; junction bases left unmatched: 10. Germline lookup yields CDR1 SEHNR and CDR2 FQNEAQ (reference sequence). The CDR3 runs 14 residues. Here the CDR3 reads CASSTWTPGGEQYF. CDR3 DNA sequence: TGTGCCAGCAGCACCTGGACCCCGGGGGGGGAGCAGTACTTC.

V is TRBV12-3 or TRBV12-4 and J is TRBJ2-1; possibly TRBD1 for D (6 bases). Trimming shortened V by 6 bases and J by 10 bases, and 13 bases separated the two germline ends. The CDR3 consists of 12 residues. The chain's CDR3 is CASSRGQPEQFF. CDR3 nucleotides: TGTGCCAGCAGCCGCGGACAGCCCGAGCAGTTCTTC.

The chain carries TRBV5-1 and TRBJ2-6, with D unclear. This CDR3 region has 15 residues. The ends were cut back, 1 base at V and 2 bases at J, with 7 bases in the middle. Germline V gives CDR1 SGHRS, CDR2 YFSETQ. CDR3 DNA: TGCGCCAGCAGCTTGCACATACCTGGGGCCAACGTCCTGACTTTC. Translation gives CASSLHIPGANVLTF.

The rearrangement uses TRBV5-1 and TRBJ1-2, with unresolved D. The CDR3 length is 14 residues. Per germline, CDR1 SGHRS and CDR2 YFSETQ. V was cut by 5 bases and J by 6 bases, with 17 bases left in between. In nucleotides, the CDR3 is TGCGCCAGCAGTTTCGGACTTTCGTCCAATGGCTACACCTTC. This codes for CASSFGLSSNGYTF.

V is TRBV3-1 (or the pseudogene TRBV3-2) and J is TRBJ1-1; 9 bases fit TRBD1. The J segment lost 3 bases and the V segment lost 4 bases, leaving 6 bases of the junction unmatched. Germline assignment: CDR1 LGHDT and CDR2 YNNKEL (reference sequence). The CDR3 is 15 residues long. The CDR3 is CASSLQTGGDTEAFF. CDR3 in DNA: TGTGCCAGCAGCCTACAGACAGGGGGAGACACTGAAGCTTTCTTT.

The CDR3 region has the DNA TGTGCCAGCAGCCAAGCTGTCGGGGGGGAGGCTTTCTTT. Amino acid sequence: CASSQAVGGEAFF. The chain couples TRBV3-1 (or the pseudogene TRBV3-2) to TRBJ1-1; D might be TRBD1 (5 bases). Germline lookup yields CDR1 LGHDT and CDR2 YNNKEL (reference sequence). This CDR3 comprises 13 residues. V was clipped by 1 base and J by 11 bases, with 14 bases between them.

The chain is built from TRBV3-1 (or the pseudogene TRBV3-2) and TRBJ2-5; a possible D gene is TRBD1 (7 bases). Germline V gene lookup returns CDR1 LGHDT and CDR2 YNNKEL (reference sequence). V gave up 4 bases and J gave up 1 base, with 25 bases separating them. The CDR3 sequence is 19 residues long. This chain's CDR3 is CASSPGREQGIDGQETQYF. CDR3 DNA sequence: TGTGCCAGCAGCCCCGGGCGGGAACAGGGGATCGACGGCCAAGAGACCCAGTACTTC.

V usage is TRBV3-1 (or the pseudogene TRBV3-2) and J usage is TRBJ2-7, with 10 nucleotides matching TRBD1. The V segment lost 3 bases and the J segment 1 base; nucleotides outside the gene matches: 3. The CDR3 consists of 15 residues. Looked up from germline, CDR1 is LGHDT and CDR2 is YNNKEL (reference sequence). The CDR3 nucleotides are TGTGCCAGCAGCCATCGGACAGGGGGGTCCTACGAGCAGTACTTC. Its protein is CASSHRTGGSYEQYF.

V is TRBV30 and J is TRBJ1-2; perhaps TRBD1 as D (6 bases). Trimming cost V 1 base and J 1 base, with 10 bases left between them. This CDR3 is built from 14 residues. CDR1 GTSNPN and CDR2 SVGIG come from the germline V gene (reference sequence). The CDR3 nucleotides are TGTGCCTGGAGTGGGGACATGAGTAACTATGGCTACACCTTC. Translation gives CAWSGDMSNYGYTF.

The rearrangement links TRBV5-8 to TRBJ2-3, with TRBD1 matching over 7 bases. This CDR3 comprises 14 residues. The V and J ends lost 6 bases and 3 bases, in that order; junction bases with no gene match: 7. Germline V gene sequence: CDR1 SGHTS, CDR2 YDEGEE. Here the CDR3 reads CASTPGQATDTQYF. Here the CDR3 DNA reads TGTGCCAGCACCCCCGGACAGGCGACAGATACGCAGTATTTT.

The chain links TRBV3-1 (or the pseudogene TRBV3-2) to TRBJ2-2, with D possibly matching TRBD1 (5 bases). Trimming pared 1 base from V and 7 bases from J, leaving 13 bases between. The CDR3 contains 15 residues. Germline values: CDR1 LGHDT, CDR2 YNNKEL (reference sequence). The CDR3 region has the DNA TGTGCCAGCAGCCAAGGTTCACAGGTTGGCGGGGAGCTGTTTTTT. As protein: CASSQGSQVGGELFF.

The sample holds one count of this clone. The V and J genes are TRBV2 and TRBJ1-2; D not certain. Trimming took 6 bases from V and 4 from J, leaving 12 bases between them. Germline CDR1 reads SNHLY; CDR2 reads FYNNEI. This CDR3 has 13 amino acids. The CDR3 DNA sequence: TGTGCCAGCAGGGGGAGGGTCAGCTATGGCTACACCTTC. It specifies CASRGRVSYGYTF.

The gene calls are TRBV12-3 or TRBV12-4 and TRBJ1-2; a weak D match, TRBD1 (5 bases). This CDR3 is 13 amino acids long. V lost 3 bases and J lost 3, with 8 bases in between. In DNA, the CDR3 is TGTGCCAGCAGTTTCGGGGGGGACTATGGCTACACCTTC. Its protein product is CASSFGGDYGYTF.

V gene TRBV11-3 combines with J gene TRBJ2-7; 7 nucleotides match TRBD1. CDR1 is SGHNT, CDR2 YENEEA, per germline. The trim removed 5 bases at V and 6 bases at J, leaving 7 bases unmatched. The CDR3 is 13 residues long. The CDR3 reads CASSPRQGREQYF. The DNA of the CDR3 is TGTGCCAGCAGCCCCCGACAGGGACGCGAGCAGTACTTC.

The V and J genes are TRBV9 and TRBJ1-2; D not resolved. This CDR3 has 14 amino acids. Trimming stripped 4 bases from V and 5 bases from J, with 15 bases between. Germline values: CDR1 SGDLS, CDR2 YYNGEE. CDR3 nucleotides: TGTGCCAGCAGCCTGGAGGCGGGTTGGTATGGCTACACCTTC. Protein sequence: CASSLEAGWYGYTF.

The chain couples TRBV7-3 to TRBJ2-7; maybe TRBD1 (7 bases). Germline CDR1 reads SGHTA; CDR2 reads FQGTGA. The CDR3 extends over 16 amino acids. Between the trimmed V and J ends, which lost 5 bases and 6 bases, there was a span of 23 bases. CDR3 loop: CASSVDRDQGRCEQYF. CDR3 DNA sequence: TGTGCCAGCAGCGTAGACAGGGACCAAGGGAGGTGCGAGCAGTACTTC.

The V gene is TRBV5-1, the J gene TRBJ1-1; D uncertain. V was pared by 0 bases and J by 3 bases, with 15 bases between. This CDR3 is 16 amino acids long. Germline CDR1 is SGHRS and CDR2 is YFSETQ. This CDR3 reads CASSLGGGPKDTEAFF. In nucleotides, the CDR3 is TGCGCCAGCAGCTTGGGAGGAGGACCCAAGGACACTGAAGCTTTCTTT.

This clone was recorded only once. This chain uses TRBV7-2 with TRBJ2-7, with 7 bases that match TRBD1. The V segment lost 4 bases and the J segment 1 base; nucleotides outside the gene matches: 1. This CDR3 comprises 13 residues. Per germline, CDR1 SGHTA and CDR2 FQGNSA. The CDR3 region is CASSSDRSYEQYF. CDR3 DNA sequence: TGTGCCAGCAGCTCGGACAGGTCCTACGAGCAGTACTTC.

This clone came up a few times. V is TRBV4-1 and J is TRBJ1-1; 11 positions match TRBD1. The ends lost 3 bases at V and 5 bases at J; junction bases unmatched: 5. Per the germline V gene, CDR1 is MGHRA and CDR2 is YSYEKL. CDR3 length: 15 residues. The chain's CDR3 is CASSHGQGARTEAFF. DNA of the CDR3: TGCGCCAGCAGCCACGGACAGGGGGCGAGGACTGAAGCTTTCTTT.

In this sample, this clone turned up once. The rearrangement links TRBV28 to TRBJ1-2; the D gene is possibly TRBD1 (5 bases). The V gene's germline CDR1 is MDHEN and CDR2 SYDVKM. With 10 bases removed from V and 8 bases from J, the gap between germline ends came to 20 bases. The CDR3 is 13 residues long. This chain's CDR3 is CATLGQGQEGYTF. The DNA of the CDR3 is TGTGCCACCCTGGGGCAGGGTCAAGAAGGCTACACCTTC.

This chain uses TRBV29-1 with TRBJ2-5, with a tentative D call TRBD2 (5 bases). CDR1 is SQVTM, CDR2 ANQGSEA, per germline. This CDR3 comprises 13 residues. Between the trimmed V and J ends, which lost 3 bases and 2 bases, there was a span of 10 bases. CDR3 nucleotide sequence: TGCAGCGTTGAGAGGACTTTTCAAGAGACCCAGTACTTC. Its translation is CSVERTFQETQYF.

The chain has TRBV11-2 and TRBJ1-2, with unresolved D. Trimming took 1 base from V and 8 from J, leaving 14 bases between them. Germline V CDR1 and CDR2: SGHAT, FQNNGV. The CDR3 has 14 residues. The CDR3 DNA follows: TGTGCCAGCAGCTTAGCTGGCCAGTTTTCCGGCTACACCTTC. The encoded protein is CASSLAGQFSGYTF.

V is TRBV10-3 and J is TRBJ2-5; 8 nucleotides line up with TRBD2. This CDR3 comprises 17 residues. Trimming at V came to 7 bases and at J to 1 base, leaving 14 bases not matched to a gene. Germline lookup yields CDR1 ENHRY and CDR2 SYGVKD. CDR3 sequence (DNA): TGTGCCATCATGGAGGGGGGGGTTAGCGGGGCCCAAGAGACCCAGTACTTC. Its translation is CAIMEGGVSGAQETQYF.

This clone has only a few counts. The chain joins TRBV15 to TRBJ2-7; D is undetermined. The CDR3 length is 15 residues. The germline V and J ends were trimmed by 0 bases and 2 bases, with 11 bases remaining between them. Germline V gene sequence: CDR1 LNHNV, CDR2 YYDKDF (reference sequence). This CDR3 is CATSRDRGSTYEQYF. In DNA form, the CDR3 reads TGTGCCACCAGCAGAGATCGTGGCAGTACCTACGAGCAGTACTTC.

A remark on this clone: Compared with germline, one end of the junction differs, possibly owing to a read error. CDR3 residues: CASSSQGANAEAFF. In DNA form, the CDR3 reads TGTGCCAGCAGCTCTCAGGGGGCGAACGCTGAAGCTTTCTTT. The rearrangement links TRBV6-2 or TRBV6-3 to TRBJ1-1; 8 nucleotides agree with TRBD1. CDR1 MNHEY and CDR2 SVGEGT come from the germline V gene. The CDR3 is made up of 14 amino acids.

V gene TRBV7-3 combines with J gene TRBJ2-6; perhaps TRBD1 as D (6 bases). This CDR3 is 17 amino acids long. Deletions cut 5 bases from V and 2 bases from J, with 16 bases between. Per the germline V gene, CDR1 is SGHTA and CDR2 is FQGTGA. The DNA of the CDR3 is TGTGCCAGCAGCCCGACGCGCGACAGGACTGGGGCCAACGTCCTGACTTTC. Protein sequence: CASSPTRDRTGANVLTF.

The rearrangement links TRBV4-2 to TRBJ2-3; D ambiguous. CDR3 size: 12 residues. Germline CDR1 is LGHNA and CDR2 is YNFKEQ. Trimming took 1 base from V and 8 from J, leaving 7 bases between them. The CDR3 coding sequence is TGTGCCAGCAGCCAAGTCCCGGGTACGCAGTATTTT. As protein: CASSQVPGTQYF.

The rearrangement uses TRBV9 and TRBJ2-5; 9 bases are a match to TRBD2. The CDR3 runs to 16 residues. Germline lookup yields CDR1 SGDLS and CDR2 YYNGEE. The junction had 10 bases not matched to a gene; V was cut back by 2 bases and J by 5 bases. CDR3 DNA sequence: TGTGCCAGCAGCGTCAATAGCGGGGGCTACGGGGAGACCCAGTACTTC. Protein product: CASSVNSGGYGETQYF.

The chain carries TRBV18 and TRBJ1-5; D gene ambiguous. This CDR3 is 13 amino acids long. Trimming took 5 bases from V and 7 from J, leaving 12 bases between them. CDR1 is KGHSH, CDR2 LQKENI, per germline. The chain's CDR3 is CASSTLTEQPQHF. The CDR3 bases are TGTGCCAGCTCAACCCTTACGGAGCAGCCCCAGCATTTT. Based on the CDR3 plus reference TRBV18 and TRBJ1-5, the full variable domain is NAGVMQNPRHLVRRRGQEARLRCSPMKGHSHVYWYRQLPEEGLKFMVYLQKENIIDESGMPKERFSAEFPKEGPSILRIQQVVRGDSAAYFCASSTLTEQPQHFGDGTRLSIL.